This T cell receptor (beta chain) was identified in a study of vaccination and CD4 T cells after COVID-19 (dated by TCRdb to the early 2020s). Context from the whole study: In the convalescent cohort there were six males and four females, among whom were two Hispanic individuals, seven Caucasians, two Asians and one multiracial person. Control cultures received a CEFX viral epitope pool as the positive control, an HIV-1 Nef peptide pool as the negative control, or no peptide. Two doses of either the Pfizer-BioNTech BNT162b2 vaccine (n=8) or the Moderna mRNA-1273 vaccine (n=2) were administered to participants. Post-COVID blood samples from convalescent patients were collected a median of roughly 100 days after diagnosis, with a range of 35 to 161 days. The cultures were stimulated with overlapping spike peptide pools from SARS-CoV-2 and from the common cold coronaviruses HCoV-NL63, HCoV-OC43 and HCoV-229E. Post-vaccine blood samples were obtained a median of around 74 days after the second vaccine dose, with a range of about 12 to 241 days. In an earlier paper using these donors, memory CD4+ T cell crossreactivity between SARS-CoV-2 and common cold coronavirus spike proteins was assessed at the TCR clonotype level. In some eleven COVID-19 convalescent patients and a few infection-naive healthy vaccine recipients, researchers compared the spike-specific CD4+ TCR repertoire from before mRNA vaccination with the repertoire from after. On the study overall, not on this receptor specifically: Nearly all vaccine-specific clones in convalescent patients (304 of 307) were mono-reactive for SARS-CoV-2 spike rather than cross-reactive with common cold coronaviruses. Although the median number of SARS-CoV-2-reactive clonotypes went up from 20 to 25 after infection to 30 to 45 after vaccination, the increase was not significant. Among the post-vaccine SARS-CoV-2-reactive clones in convalescent patients, a median around 85% showed up only after vaccination, which suggests vaccine-specific priming. Only a relatively small number of convalescent patients were included in the study, and early timepoints following natural infection were not analyzed.

The sample's treatment or condition label, in plain terms: roughly nine-day PBMC culture with coronavirus spike peptide pools or control peptides (ViraFEST assay). CD4+ T cells from unexposed donors were collected before the COVID-19 pandemic (2011-2018). To expand antigen-specific T cells with peptide pools and then pick out the expanded clonotypes through TCR sequencing, the study relied on the ViraFEST assay. PBMCs were cultured at about 2 million per well in IMDM supplemented with about 5% human AB serum and approximately 10 IU/ml IL-2, with about 11 ug/ml peptide pools added. Half of the culture medium was replaced with fresh IL-2-containing medium on days 3 and 7. After about 10 days of culture, CD4+ T cells were isolated by negative selection using the EasySep CD4+ T cell isolation kit. Unexposed donor CD4+ T cells were tested for reactivity to SARS-CoV-2 S and N and four common cold coronavirus spike pools, as cell number allowed. Ficoll-Paque Plus gradient centrifugation was used to isolate PBMCs from whole blood, and the isolated PBMCs were then either used fresh or cryopreserved at -140C. In general, triplicate wells were set up for every culture condition. Leukapheresis product for the unexposed donors was purchased commercially.

Receptor amplification or capture employed PCR. TCR sequencing of DNA from cultured CD4+ T cells used the Oncomine TCR Beta short-read assay at the Johns Hopkins FTIC core. The QIAamp micro DNA kit was used to extract genomic DNA from the cultured CD4+ T cells. Oncomine TCR Beta libraries made from cultured CD4+ T cells were pooled using unique dual indexes and sequenced on an Illumina iSeq 100. The authors' pipeline ran thus. Non-productive sequences were removed, and CDR3s that did not start with C, did not end with F or W, or were shorter than 7 amino acids were discarded. The MANAFEST web application was used to identify antigen-specific clonotypes by comparing peptide-stimulated wells against reference wells and other culture wells. To be called positive, a clone needed an FDR below 0.05, an odds ratio above 5, and a productive frequency above 0.1% in at least two of three replicate wells. A clonotype was classed as cross-reactive if the clonotype showed significant expansion both in SARS-CoV-2 spike wells and in at least one common cold coronavirus spike condition. Using R version 3.6.1, CDR3 homology was evaluated through Levenshtein distances (stringdist) along with unrooted phylogenetic trees (ape). TCRdb passed the public sequencing reads through fastp at Q25 and MiXCR, retaining productive beta sequences. Entries are consolidated by CDR3 protein sequence, retaining the most common genes and DNA. The V and J calls were determined by TCRdb, not by the authors. The sample table lists 9,000 to 13,000 distinct CDR3 sequences, 25% to 35% of them with a count of one. 10% to 15% of the sample lies in the top ten.

Including cysteine and phenylalanine, the CDR3 has 15 amino acids. Only CDR3 DNA is held: 45 bases, read in frame from base 1. The V and J ends are trimmed by 9 bases and 0 bases, leaving 15 bases between them. Reading the germline V gene gives CDR1 SNHLY and CDR2 FYNNEI. Of note for this clonotype: The target of this receptor is not known. Within one base of it there is no much larger clone, and no base qualities were kept.

Sequencing was carried out using CD4+ T cells from blood, cultured in vitro. The clonotype comes from a human donor in good health. Recombination linked TRBV2 to TRBJ1-3; the D gene is perhaps TRBD1, on 6 matching bases. The nucleotide sequence reads as follows: TGTGCCAGATCCTCGACAGGTCCCTCTGGAAACACCATATATTTT. Its protein product is CARSSTGPSGNTIYF.